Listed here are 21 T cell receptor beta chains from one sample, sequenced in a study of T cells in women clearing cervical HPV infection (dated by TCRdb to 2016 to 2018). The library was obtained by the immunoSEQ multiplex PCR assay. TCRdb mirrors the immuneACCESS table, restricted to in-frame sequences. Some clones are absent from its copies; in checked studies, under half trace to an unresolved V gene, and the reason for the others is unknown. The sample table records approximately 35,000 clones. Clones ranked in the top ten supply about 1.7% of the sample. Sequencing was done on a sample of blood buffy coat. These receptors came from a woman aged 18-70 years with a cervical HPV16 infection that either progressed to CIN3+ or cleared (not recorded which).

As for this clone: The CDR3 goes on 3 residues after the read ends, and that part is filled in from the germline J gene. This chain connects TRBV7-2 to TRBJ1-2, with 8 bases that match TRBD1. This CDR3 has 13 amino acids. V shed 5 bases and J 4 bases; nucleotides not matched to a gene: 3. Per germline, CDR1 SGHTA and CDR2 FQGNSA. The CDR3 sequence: CASSVTGGYGYTF. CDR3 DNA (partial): TGTGCCAGCAGCGTAACAGGGGGCTATGGC. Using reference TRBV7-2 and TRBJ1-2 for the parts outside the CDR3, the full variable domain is GAGVSQSPSNKVTEKGKDVELRCDPISGHTALYWYRQSLGQGLEFLIYFQGNSAPDKSGLPSDRFSAERTGGSVSTLTIQRTQQEDSAVYLCASSVTGGYGYTFGSGTRLTVV.

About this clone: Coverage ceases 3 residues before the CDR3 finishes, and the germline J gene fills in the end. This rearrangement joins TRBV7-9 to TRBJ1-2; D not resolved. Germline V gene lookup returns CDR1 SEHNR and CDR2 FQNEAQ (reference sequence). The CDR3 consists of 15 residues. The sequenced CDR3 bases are TGTGCCAGCAGCCCCCCGAGTTATACAGAGGATACC. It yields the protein CASSPPSYTEDT. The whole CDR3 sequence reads CASSPPSYTEDTYTF.

The CDR3 protein is CASSEGTANYGYTF. The CDR3 DNA, read in part, is TGCGCCAGCAGCGAAGGGACAGCTAACTATGGC. The rearrangement links TRBV5-1 to TRBJ1-2; TRBD1 agrees at 7 bases. The CDR3 end lies 3 residues beyond the end of the read and is filled in from the germline J gene. CDR1 is SGHRS, CDR2 YFSETQ, per germline. CDR3 length equals 14 residues. Germline trimming cut 4 bases from V and 0 bases from J; bases unmatched to any gene: 3.

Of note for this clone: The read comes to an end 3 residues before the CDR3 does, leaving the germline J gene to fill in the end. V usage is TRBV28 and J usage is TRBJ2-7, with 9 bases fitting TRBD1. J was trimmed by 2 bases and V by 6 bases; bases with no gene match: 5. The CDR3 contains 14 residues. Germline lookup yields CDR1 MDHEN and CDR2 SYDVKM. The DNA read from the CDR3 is TGTGCCAGCAGGCCGGGACAGGGTCCCTACGAG. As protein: CASRPGQGPYE. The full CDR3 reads CASRPGQGPYEQYF.

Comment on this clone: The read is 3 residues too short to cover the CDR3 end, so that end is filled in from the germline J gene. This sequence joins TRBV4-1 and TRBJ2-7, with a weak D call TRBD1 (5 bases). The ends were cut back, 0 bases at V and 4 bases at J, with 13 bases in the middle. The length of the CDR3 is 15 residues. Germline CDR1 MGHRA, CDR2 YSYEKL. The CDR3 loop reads CASSQESDTRYEQYF. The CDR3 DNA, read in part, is TGCGCCAGCAGCCAAGAATCGGACACCCGTTACGAG.

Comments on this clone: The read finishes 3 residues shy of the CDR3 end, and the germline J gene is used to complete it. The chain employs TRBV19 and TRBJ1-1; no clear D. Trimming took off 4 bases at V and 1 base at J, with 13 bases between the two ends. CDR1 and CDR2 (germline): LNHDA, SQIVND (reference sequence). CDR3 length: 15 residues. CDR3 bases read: TGTGCCAGTAGTACCAACTCAGGAACGAACACTGAA. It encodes CASSTNSGTNTE. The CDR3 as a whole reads CASSTNSGTNTEAFF. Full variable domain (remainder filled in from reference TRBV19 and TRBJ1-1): DGGITQSPKYLFRKEGQNVTLSCEQNLNHDAMYWYRQDPGQGLRLIYYSQIVNDFQKGDIAEGYSVSREKKESFPLTVTSAQKNPTAFYLCASSTNSGTNTEAFFGQGTRLTVV.

CDR3 loop: CASSPLADSSYEQYF. The CDR3 DNA, read in part, is TGTGCCAGCTCACCACTCGCGGACAGTAGCTACGAG. The chain couples TRBV18 to TRBJ2-7, with D possibly matching TRBD1 (6 bases). Read coverage stops 3 residues before the CDR3 terminus; the germline J gene supplies the remainder. CDR1 is KGHSH, CDR2 LQKENI, per germline. The CDR3 covers 15 residues. V was pared by 1 base and J by 3 bases, with 13 bases between.

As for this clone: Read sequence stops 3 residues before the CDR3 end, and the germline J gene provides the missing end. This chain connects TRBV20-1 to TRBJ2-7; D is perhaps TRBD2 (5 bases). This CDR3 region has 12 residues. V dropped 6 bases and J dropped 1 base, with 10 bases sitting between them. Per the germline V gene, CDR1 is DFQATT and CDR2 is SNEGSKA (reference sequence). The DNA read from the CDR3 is TGCAGTGCCGGACTCGGTTCCTACGAG. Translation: CSAGLGSYE. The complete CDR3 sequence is CSAGLGSYEQYF.

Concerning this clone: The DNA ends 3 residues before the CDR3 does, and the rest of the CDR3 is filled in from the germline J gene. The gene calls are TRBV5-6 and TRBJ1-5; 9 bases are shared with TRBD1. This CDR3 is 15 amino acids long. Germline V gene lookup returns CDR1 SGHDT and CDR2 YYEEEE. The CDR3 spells CASSILTGGEGPQHF. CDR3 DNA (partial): TGTGCCAGCAGCATCCTCACAGGGGGCGAGGGTCCC. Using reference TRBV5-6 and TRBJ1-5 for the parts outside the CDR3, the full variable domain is DAGVTQSPTHLIKTRGQQVTLRCSPKSGHDTVSWYQQALGQGPQFIFQYYEEEERQRGNFPDRFSGHQFPNYSSELNVNALLLGDSALYLCASSILTGGEGPQHFGDGTRLSIL.

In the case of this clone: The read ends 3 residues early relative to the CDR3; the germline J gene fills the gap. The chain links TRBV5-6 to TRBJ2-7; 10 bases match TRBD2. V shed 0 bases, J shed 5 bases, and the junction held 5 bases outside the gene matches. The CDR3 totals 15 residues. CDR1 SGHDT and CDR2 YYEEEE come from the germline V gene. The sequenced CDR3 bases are TGTGCCAGCAGCTTGGGGCTAGCGGGGGACCACGAG. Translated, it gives CASSLGLAGDHE. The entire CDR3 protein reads CASSLGLAGDHEQYF.

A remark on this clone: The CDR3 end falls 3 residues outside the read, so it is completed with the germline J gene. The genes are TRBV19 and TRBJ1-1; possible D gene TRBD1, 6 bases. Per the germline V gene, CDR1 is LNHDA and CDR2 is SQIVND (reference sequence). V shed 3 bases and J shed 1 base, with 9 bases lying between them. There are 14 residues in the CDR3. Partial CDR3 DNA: TGTGCCAGTAGTATTCAGGGGCAGAACACTGAA. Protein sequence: CASSIQGQNTE. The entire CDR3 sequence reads CASSIQGQNTEAFF.

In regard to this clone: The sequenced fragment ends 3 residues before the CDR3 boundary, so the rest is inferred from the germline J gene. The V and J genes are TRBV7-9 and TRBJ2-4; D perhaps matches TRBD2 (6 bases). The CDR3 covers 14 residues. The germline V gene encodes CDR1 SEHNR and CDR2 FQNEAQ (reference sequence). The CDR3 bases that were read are TGTGCCAGCAGCCCCCTGGGGGGTCCCCATGGT. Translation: CASSPLGGPHG. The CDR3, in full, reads CASSPLGGPHGQYF.

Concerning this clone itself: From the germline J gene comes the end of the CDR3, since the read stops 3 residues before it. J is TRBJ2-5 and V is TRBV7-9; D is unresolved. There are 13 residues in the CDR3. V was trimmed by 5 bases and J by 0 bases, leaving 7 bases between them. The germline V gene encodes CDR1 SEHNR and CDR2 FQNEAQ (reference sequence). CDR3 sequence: CASSPDYQETQYF. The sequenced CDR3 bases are TGTGCCAGCAGCCCTGACTACCAAGAGACC.

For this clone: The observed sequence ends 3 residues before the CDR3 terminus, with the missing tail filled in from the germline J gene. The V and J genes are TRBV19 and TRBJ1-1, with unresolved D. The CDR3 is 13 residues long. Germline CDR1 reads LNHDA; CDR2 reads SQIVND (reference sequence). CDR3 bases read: TGTGCCAGTAGTCCCGGGTTTAGATATGGT. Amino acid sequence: CASSPGFRYG. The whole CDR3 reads CASSPGFRYGAFF.

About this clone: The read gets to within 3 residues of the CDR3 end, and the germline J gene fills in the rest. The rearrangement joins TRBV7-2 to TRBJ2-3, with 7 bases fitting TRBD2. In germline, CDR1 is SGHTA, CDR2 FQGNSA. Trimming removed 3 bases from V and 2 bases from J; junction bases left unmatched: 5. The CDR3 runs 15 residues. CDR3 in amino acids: CASSFGGRNTDTQYF. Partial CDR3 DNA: TGTGCCAGCAGCTTCGGGGGGAGGAACACAGATACG. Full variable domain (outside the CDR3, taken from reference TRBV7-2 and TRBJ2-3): GAGVSQSPSNKVTEKGKDVELRCDPISGHTALYWYRQSLGQGLEFLIYFQGNSAPDKSGLPSDRFSAERTGGSVSTLTIQRTQQEDSAVYLCASSFGGRNTDTQYFGPGTRLTVL.

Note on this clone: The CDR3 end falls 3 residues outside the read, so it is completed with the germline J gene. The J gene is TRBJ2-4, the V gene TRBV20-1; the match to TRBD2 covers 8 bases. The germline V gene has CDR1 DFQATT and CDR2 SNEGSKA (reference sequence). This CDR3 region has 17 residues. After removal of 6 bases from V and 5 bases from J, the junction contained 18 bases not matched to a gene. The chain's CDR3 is CSAAGSGINSGENIQYF. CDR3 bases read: TGCAGTGCAGCGGGTAGCGGGATAAATTCGGGGGAAAACATT.

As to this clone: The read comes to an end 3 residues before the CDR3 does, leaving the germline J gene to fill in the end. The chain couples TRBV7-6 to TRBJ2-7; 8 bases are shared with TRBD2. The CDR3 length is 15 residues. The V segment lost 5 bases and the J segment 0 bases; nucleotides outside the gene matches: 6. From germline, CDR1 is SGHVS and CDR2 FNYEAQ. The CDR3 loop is CASSPGGTLSYEQYF. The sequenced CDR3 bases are TGTGCCAGCAGCCCGGGGGGGACCCTCTCCTACGAG.

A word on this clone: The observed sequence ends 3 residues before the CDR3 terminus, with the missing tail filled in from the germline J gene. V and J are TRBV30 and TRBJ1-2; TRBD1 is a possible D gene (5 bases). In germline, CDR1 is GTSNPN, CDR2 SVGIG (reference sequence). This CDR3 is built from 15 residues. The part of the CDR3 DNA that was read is TGTGCCTGGAGACCTTACAGCGGGGGGGAACCCACC. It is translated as CAWRPYSGGEPT. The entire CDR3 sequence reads CAWRPYSGGEPTYTF.

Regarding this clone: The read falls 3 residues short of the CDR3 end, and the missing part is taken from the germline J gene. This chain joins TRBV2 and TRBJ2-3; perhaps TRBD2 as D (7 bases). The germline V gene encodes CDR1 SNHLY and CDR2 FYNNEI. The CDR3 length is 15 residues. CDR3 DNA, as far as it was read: TGTGCCAGCAGTAAGGTGGGGGGGGCGGGAGAGACG. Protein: CASSKVGGAGET. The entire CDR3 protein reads CASSKVGGAGETQYF.

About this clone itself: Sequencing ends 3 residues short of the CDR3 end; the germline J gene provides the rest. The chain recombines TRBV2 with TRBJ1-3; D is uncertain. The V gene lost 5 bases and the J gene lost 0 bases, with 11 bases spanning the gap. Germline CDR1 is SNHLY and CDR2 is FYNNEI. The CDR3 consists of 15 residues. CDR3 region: CASSYSSPSGNTIYF. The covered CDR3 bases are TGTGCCAGCAGTTACAGCTCGCCCTCTGGAAACACC.

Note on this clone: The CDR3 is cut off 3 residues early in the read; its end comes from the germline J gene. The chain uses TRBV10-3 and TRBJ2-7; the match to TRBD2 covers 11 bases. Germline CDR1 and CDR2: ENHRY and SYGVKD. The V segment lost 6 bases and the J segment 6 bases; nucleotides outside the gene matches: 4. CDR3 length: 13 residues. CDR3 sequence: CAISLTSGAEQYF. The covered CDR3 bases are TGTGCCATCAGCCTGACTAGCGGGGCCGAG.